This entry lists 31 T cell receptor beta chains sequenced from one sample in a study of shared clonotypes between healthy human individuals. Repertoires were generated with immunoSEQ multiplex PCR, while TCRdb's copy carries only in-frame clones and drops some. This sample has 2 million or so clones; 85% to 95% occur once, and the top ten carry approximately 0.13%. Material: naive CD4+ T cells sorted from blood. The subset: CD45RA+ positively selected. Receptor source: a man in his late teens or twenties in good health.

The DNA for the CDR3 is TGTGCCAGTGGATCAGACTACGGGGAGCAGTACTTC. This codes for CASGSDYGEQYF. The rearrangement joins TRBV19 to TRBJ2-7; D may be TRBD2 (5 bases). With 8 bases removed from V and 7 bases from J, the gap between germline ends came to 15 bases. CDR3 length equals 12 residues. In germline, CDR1 is LNHDA, CDR2 SQIVND (reference sequence).

The CDR3 DNA is TGCGCCAGCAGCGTGGACAGATCAACTGTTAATGAAAAACTGTTTTTT. As protein: CASSVDRSTVNEKLFF. The chain links TRBV5-1 to TRBJ1-4; possible D gene TRBD1, 6 bases. Germline V gene lookup returns CDR1 SGHRS and CDR2 YFSETQ. The V and J ends lost 4 bases and 4 bases respectively, with 17 bases between them. CDR3 length: 16 residues.

The chain links TRBV19 to TRBJ2-7; 11 bases fit TRBD2. V was clipped by 5 bases and J by 0 bases; unmatched bases: 6. CDR1 LNHDA and CDR2 SQIVND come from the germline V gene (reference sequence). CDR3 length equals 16 residues. The CDR3 reads CASSLGTSGSSYEQYF. The CDR3 DNA sequence: TGTGCCAGTAGTCTGGGGACTAGCGGAAGCTCCTACGAGCAGTACTTC.

The J gene is TRBJ2-7, the V gene TRBV21-1; the table names TRBD1, a call not compared with the DNA. TRBV21-1 is noted as a pseudogene. This CDR3 is 14 amino acids long. Here the CDR3 reads CASSTDRGFNEQYF. CDR3 nucleotide sequence: TGTGCCAGCAGCACCGACAGGGGTTTTAACGAGCAGTACTTC.

J is TRBJ2-3 and V is TRBV28; D call uncertain. Germline V gives CDR1 MDHEN, CDR2 SYDVKM. V lost 8 bases and J lost 4, with 10 bases in between. The CDR3 is made up of 12 amino acids. The CDR3 DNA is TGTGCCAGCGAACAAAGACCAGATACGCAGTATTTT. Translated, it gives CASEQRPDTQYF. The whole variable domain, filled in from reference TRBV28 and TRBJ2-3, reads DVKVTQSSRYLVKRTGEKVFLECVQDMDHENMFWYRQDPGLGLRLIYFSYDVKMKEKGDIPEGYSVSREKKERFSLILESASTNQTSMYLCASEQRPDTQYFGPGTRLTVL.

Worth noting for this clone: This sample also contains other DNA sequences that code for the same CDR3. The CDR3 spells CASSYGQGDNQPQHF. DNA of the CDR3: TGTGCCAGCAGTTATGGGCAGGGGGACAATCAGCCCCAGCATTTT. V and J are TRBV6-5 and TRBJ1-5, with 7 bases fitting TRBD1. CDR3 length equals 15 residues. The germline V gene has CDR1 MNHEY and CDR2 SVGAGI. V trimming: 3 bases; J trimming: 3 bases; junction bases outside the gene matches: 5.

The chain combines TRBV18 with TRBJ1-2; D is unresolved. Trimming took 6 bases from V and 0 from J, leaving 11 bases between them. This CDR3 spans 14 amino acids. CDR1 is KGHSH, CDR2 LQKENI, per germline. CDR3 protein: CASSRAPANYGYTF. The CDR3, as DNA: TGTGCCAGCTCCCGGGCGCCAGCTAACTATGGCTACACCTTC.

The V gene is TRBV10-2, the J gene TRBJ1-5, with TRBD1 as a possible D gene (5 bases). CDR3 length equals 14 residues. Trimming took off 8 bases at V and 1 base at J, with 12 bases between the two ends. Germline V gene lookup returns CDR1 WSHSY and CDR2 SAAADI. The CDR3 loop reads CASRQGVSNQPQHF. In DNA form, the CDR3 reads TGCGCCAGCCGCCAAGGGGTGAGCAATCAGCCCCAGCATTTT.

The V and J genes are TRBV25-1 and TRBJ1-3; D unclear. The germline V and J ends were trimmed by 1 base and 0 bases, with 7 bases remaining between them. This CDR3 spans 15 amino acids. The germline V gene has CDR1 MGHDK and CDR2 SYGVNS. The CDR3 DNA sequence: TGTGCCAGCAGTGAATTAACCCTCTCTGGAAACACCATATATTTT. Protein: CASSELTLSGNTIYF.

The chain joins TRBV4-1 to TRBJ2-3, with 9 nucleotides matching TRBD1. After removal of 1 base from V and 0 bases from J, the junction contained 5 bases not matched to a gene. The CDR3 extends over 17 amino acids. Looked up from germline, CDR1 is MGHRA and CDR2 is YSYEKL. This CDR3 reads CASSQGLGQGSTDTQYF. In nucleotides, the CDR3 is TGCGCCAGCAGCCAAGGTCTGGGACAGGGTAGCACAGATACGCAGTATTTT.

This clone was counted a few times. An end of the junction does not agree with germline; a read error may underlie this. The chain has TRBV10-3 and TRBJ1-2, with 8 bases that match TRBD1. CDR1 is ENHRY, CDR2 SYGVKD, per germline. The CDR3 is 14 residues long. This CDR3 reads CAISENRDRFHVAF. The CDR3 coding sequence is TGTGCCATCAGTGAGAACCGGGACAGGTTTCATGTGGCCTTC.

The V and J genes are TRBV7-9 and TRBJ2-5; unclear D gene. The V and J ends lost 3 bases and 2 bases respectively, with 10 bases between them. Per germline, CDR1 SEHNR and CDR2 FQNEAQ (reference sequence). This CDR3 is 14 amino acids long. This CDR3 reads CASSFLLAQETQYF. The CDR3 DNA reads TGTGCCAGCAGCTTTCTTCTGGCACAAGAGACCCAGTACTTC.

J is TRBJ1-1 and V is TRBV5-1; tentative D call: TRBD1 (6 bases). Germline values: CDR1 SGHRS, CDR2 YFSETQ. The ends were cut back, 5 bases at V and 4 bases at J, with 21 bases in the middle. The CDR3 has 16 residues. In DNA form, the CDR3 reads TGCGCCAGCAGTTCGAGGGGTCAGGGGCTTTCCACTGAAGCTTTCTTT. Translated, it gives CASSSRGQGLSTEAFF.

The rearrangement links TRBV5-6 to TRBJ1-2, with unresolved D. Germline V CDR1 and CDR2: SGHDT, YYEEEE. The CDR3 length is 15 residues. The V end was cut by 0 bases, the J end by 8 bases, with 17 bases between. CDR3 in DNA: TGTGCCAGCAGCTTGGCCGAGCCGGCCGTCTTAGGCTACACCTTC. It yields the protein CASSLAEPAVLGYTF.

The chain employs TRBV27 and TRBJ2-4; D ambiguous. The CDR3 has 14 residues. CDR1 MNHEY and CDR2 SMNVEV come from the germline V gene (reference sequence). Trimming stripped 7 bases from V and 9 bases from J, with 19 bases between. The CDR3 DNA is TGTGCCAGCATCAAACTTGATGGATCAGGCATTCAGTACTTC. It encodes CASIKLDGSGIQYF.

This clone was observed at least ten times. Other DNA sequences in the same sample also yield this CDR3. This sequence joins TRBV20-1 and TRBJ2-3; D is ambiguous. Germline CDR1 reads DFQATT; CDR2 reads SNEGSKA (reference sequence). V lost 5 bases to trimming and J lost 4 bases, with 4 bases between them. There are 10 residues in the CDR3. In DNA, the CDR3 is TGCAGTGCTCCCGCAGATACGCAGTATTTT. It specifies CSAPADTQYF.

This clone is a singleton in its sample. V and J are TRBV28 and TRBJ2-5; TRBD1 matches 10 bases. The J call is in doubt because the DNA end fits TRBJ2-7 better. This CDR3 region has 12 residues. Looked up from germline, CDR1 is MDHEN and CDR2 is SYDVKM. As DNA, the CDR3 is TGTGCCAGCTGGGGACAGGGGAACGAGCAGTACTTC. Its protein product is CASWGQGNEQYF.

DNA for the CDR3: TGTGCCAGCAGTTTAGACGTGTTGGTTCAGCCCCAGCATTTT. Translated: CASSLDVLVQPQHF. The chain carries TRBV28 and TRBJ1-5; D uncertain. The ends were cut back, 2 bases at V and 6 bases at J, with 11 bases in the middle. The CDR3 covers 14 residues. Germline lookup yields CDR1 MDHEN and CDR2 SYDVKM. The whole variable domain, filled in from reference TRBV28 and TRBJ1-5, reads DVKVTQSSRYLVKRTGEKVFLECVQDMDHENMFWYRQDPGLGLRLIYFSYDVKMKEKGDIPEGYSVSREKKERFSLILESASTNQTSMYLCASSLDVLVQPQHFGDGTRLSIL.

The rearrangement joins TRBV7-9 to TRBJ2-3; 7 nucleotides line up with TRBD1. V shed 3 bases and J 4 bases; nucleotides not matched to a gene: 4. The CDR3 has 14 amino acids. Per germline, CDR1 SEHNR and CDR2 FQNEAQ (reference sequence). The DNA of the CDR3 is TGTGCCAGCAGCTTCAGTCAGGGGGCAGATACGCAGTATTTT. Its translation: CASSFSQGADTQYF.

This chain joins TRBV2 and TRBJ1-6; a possible D gene is TRBD1 (5 bases). This CDR3 is built from 15 residues. V was cut by 8 bases and J by 4 bases, with 15 bases left in between. CDR1 is SNHLY, CDR2 FYNNEI, per germline. CDR3 region: CASGRGESYNSPLHF. The CDR3 DNA reads as TGTGCCAGCGGGAGAGGGGAATCGTATAATTCACCCCTCCACTTT.

The chain links TRBV5-1 to TRBJ2-5; 7 bases agree with TRBD1. CDR1 and CDR2 (germline): SGHRS, YFSETQ. The CDR3 covers 15 residues. The V and J ends lost 0 bases and 3 bases, in that order; junction bases with no gene match: 5. Here the CDR3 DNA reads TGCGCCAGCAGCTTGGACGGGACAGAGGAAGAGACCCAGTACTTC. This encodes CASSLDGTEEETQYF.

The DNA for the CDR3 is TGTGCCAGCAGCTTAAGCAGGGGGCTTAGGACAGATACGCAGTATTTT. Translating it yields CASSLSRGLRTDTQYF. The chain joins TRBV7-9 to TRBJ2-3, with TRBD1 identical over 8 bases. From germline, CDR1 is SEHNR and CDR2 FQNEAQ (reference sequence). Trimming took 2 bases from V and 3 from J; bases not matched to a gene: 7. The CDR3 is made up of 16 amino acids.

In the case of this clone: This specimen includes other DNA sequences encoding the same CDR3. The chain carries TRBV5-1 and TRBJ1-2; D may be TRBD1 (5 bases). The CDR3 length is 14 residues. Deletions cut 2 bases from V and 0 bases from J, with 8 bases between. The germline V gene has CDR1 SGHRS and CDR2 YFSETQ. The DNA for the CDR3 is TGCGCCAGCAGCTTTGGGGGGACTAACTATGGCTACACCTTC. This sequence encodes CASSFGGTNYGYTF.

The chain has TRBV18 and TRBJ2-7; possibly TRBD1 for D (6 bases). Germline loops: CDR1 KGHSH, CDR2 LQKENI. Trimming cost V 3 bases and J 6 bases, with 12 bases left between them. The CDR3 sequence is 13 residues long. CDR3 amino acids: CASSPDREGEQYF. CDR3 bases: TGTGCCAGCTCACCGGACAGAGAGGGCGAGCAGTACTTC.

The rearrangement joins TRBV2 to TRBJ1-5; perhaps TRBD1 as D (5 bases). The V end lost 2 bases, the J end lost 9 bases, and 11 bases lay between the germline ends. This CDR3 comprises 13 residues. Looked up from germline, CDR1 is SNHLY and CDR2 is FYNNEI. CDR3 in amino acids: CASSEQGAAPQHF. CDR3 in DNA: TGTGCCAGCAGTGAACAGGGCGCAGCGCCCCAGCATTTT.

This clone was counted only a few times. This sequence joins TRBV6-6 and TRBJ1-1; TRBD1 is a possible D gene (5 bases). Trimming cost V 7 bases and J 5 bases, with 14 bases left between them. Germline V gene data show CDR1 as MNHNY and CDR2 as SVGAGI (reference sequence). This CDR3 spans 13 amino acids. The CDR3 spells CASISDPGTEAFF. CDR3 sequence (DNA): TGTGCCAGCATCTCCGACCCAGGGACTGAAGCTTTCTTT.

The gene calls are TRBV7-2 and TRBJ2-7, with 7 bases lining up with TRBD1. The CDR3 totals 14 residues. Germline CDR1 is SGHTA and CDR2 is FQGNSA. V dropped 3 bases and J dropped 2; count of bases not matched to a gene: 4. In DNA form, the CDR3 reads TGTGCCAGCAGCTTGACAGGGTTTCCCTACGAGCAGTACTTC. As protein: CASSLTGFPYEQYF.

About this clone: At one end the junction does not follow the germline gene, possibly because of a read error. This rearrangement joins TRBV7-9 to TRBJ1-6; no reliable D call. The length of the CDR3 is 12 residues. Germline CDR1 SEHNR, CDR2 FQNEAQ (reference sequence). CDR3 sequence (DNA): TGTGCCAGCAGCTCCAATAATTCACCCCTCCACTTT. This gives the protein CASSSNNSPLHF.

This clone was counted a few times. The gene calls are TRBV5-1 and TRBJ2-3, with D unresolved. CDR1 and CDR2 (germline): SGHRS, YFSETQ. V was cut by 0 bases and J by 0 bases, with 8 bases left in between. CDR3 length: 15 amino acids. The CDR3 bases are TGCGCCAGCAGCTTGGTGGCGGCTAGCACAGATACGCAGTATTTT. Its translation is CASSLVAASTDTQYF.

This clone showed up just once. V gene TRBV15 combines with J gene TRBJ2-3, with 12 bases fitting TRBD2. V gave up 5 bases and J gave up 0 bases; unmatched junction bases: 3. This CDR3 has 16 amino acids. Germline loops: CDR1 LNHNV, CDR2 YYDKDF (reference sequence). The DNA for the CDR3 is TGTGCCACCAGCGGCGGGACTAGCGGGAGCACAGATACGCAGTATTTT. Amino acid sequence: CATSGGTSGSTDTQYF.

V and J are TRBV19 and TRBJ1-2; D ambiguous. Germline CDR1 reads LNHDA; CDR2 reads SQIVND (reference sequence). Between the trimmed V and J ends, which lost 5 bases and 5 bases, there was a span of 12 bases. The CDR3 length is 13 residues. In nucleotides, the CDR3 is TGTGCCAGTAGTTCACAGTTGCGGTATGGCTACACCTTC. Amino acid sequence: CASSSQLRYGYTF.